These 18 T cell receptor beta chains originate from one sample sequenced in a study of cytomegalovirus exposure and HLA in healthy donors. The PCR was carried out with 60 Vbeta primers and 13 Jbeta primers. Here immunoSEQ multiplex PCR was the method, and the copy in TCRdb shows in-frame clones only, minus some. This sample yields about 120,000 clones, of which 63% are seen a single time; more than 8.5% belongs to the top ten. The sequenced sample consisted of PBMCs. Receptors were obtained from a man in his forties in good health and CMV-seropositive.

Written as DNA, the CDR3 is TGTGCCAGCAGCTTAGACGGACTGAGGGCAGGGGGCTCCTACGAGCAGTACTTC. Translating it yields CASSLDGLRAGGSYEQYF. The V and J genes are TRBV7-9 and TRBJ2-7; 7 bases map to TRBD1. The CDR3 consists of 18 residues. With V trimmed by 1 base and J by 0 bases, 12 bases remained unmatched. Germline values: CDR1 SEHNR, CDR2 FQNEAQ (reference sequence).

The genes are TRBV19 and TRBJ2-5, with 8 bases fitting TRBD2. V was clipped by 5 bases and J by 4 bases; unmatched bases: 3. The germline V gene encodes CDR1 LNHDA and CDR2 SQIVND (reference sequence). There are 13 residues in the CDR3. The CDR3 DNA reads TGTGCCAGTAGTTTAGCGGGGTCAGAGACCCAGTACTTC. It translates to CASSLAGSETQYF.

This clone was counted between two and nine times. J is TRBJ1-4 and V is TRBV6-5; TRBD1 matches at 9 bases. The trim removed 5 bases at V and 8 bases at J, leaving 9 bases unmatched. The CDR3 sequence is 15 residues long. The germline gives CDR1 MNHEY, CDR2 SVGAGI. The CDR3 coding sequence is TGTGCCAGCAGTGGTACCGGGACAGGGAAAGAAAAACTGTTTTTT. Translating gives CASSGTGTGKEKLFF.

The V and J genes are TRBV18 and TRBJ2-2; D is uncertain. Germline assignment: CDR1 KGHSH and CDR2 LQKENI. V gave up 5 bases and J gave up 0 bases, with 10 bases separating them. The CDR3 is 15 amino acids. As DNA, the CDR3 is TGTGCCAGCTCAATGAGACAAGCGAACACCGGGGAGCTGTTTTTT. As protein: CASSMRQANTGELFF.

This rearrangement joins TRBV28 to TRBJ2-6; D possibly corresponds to TRBD1 (5 bases). With 7 bases removed from V and 0 bases from J, the gap between germline ends came to 10 bases. The CDR3 is 15 residues long. The germline CDR1 and CDR2 sequences are MDHEN and SYDVKM. This CDR3 is CASIRDSSGANVLTF. CDR3 DNA sequence: TGTGCCAGCATCCGCGACAGCTCTGGGGCCAACGTCCTGACTTTC. The full variable domain, in which reference TRBV28 and TRBJ2-6 provide the parts outside the CDR3, is DVKVTQSSRYLVKRTGEKVFLECVQDMDHENMFWYRQDPGLGLRLIYFSYDVKMKEKGDIPEGYSVSREKKERFSLILESASTNQTSMYLCASIRDSSGANVLTFGAGSRLTVL.

The chain is built from TRBV6-1 and TRBJ2-5, with D tentatively TRBD1 (6 bases). The germline V gene encodes CDR1 MNHNS and CDR2 SASEGT. This CDR3 has 14 amino acids. The V end lost 4 bases, the J end lost 4 bases, and 13 bases lay between the germline ends. The CDR3 sequence is CASSGRGLVETQYF. CDR3 in DNA: TGTGCCAGCAGTGGCAGGGGTTTAGTAGAGACCCAGTACTTC.

J is TRBJ2-7 and V is TRBV9, with 9 bases matching TRBD1. Germline trimming cut 1 base from V and 4 bases from J; bases unmatched to any gene: 6. CDR1 and CDR2 from the germline V gene are SGDLS and YYNGEE. This CDR3 contains 15 residues. The CDR3 DNA reads TGTGCCAGCAGCGTACTACGGGACAGGGTTTACGAGCAGTACTTC. It yields the protein CASSVLRDRVYEQYF.

J is TRBJ2-1 and V is TRBV7-3; a possible D gene is TRBD2 (6 bases). The CDR3 runs 17 residues. Germline CDR1 and CDR2: SGHTA and FQGTGA. V gave up 3 bases and J gave up 10 bases, with 25 bases separating them. CDR3 nucleotides: TGTGCCAGCAGCTTTATCCACGGGACTCGGCAAGGTATCGAGCAGTTCTTC. Its translation is CASSFIHGTRQGIEQFF.

The chain links TRBV7-9 to TRBJ2-1, with D perhaps matching TRBD1 (6 bases). Per the germline V gene, CDR1 is SEHNR and CDR2 is FQNEAQ (reference sequence). V was trimmed by 3 bases and J by 1 base, leaving 10 bases between them. The CDR3 has 15 residues. CDR3 DNA: TGTGCCAGCAGCTTTATCAGGGGTTCCTACAATGAGCAGTTCTTC. Translating gives CASSFIRGSYNEQFF.

The genes are TRBV6-1 and TRBJ2-5, with D possibly TRBD1 on 5 matching bases. The J call may be faulty, since TRBJ2-7 better matches the DNA end. This CDR3 comprises 14 residues. The germline CDR1 and CDR2 sequences are MNHNS and SASEGT. CDR3 amino acids: CASWARENSYEQYF. The CDR3 DNA reads TGTGCCAGCTGGGCCAGGGAAAACTCCTACGAGCAGTACTTC.

The chain combines TRBV10-3 with TRBJ2-2; D possibly corresponds to TRBD2 (5 bases). The germline V gene encodes CDR1 ENHRY and CDR2 SYGVKD. The CDR3 runs 14 residues. V was trimmed by 3 bases and J by 2 bases, leaving 7 bases between them. CDR3 coding DNA: TGTGCCATCAGTGACACTAGTAACACCGGGGAGCTGTTTTTT. Translating gives CAISDTSNTGELFF.

V is TRBV6-1 and J is TRBJ1-6; D perhaps matches TRBD1 (5 bases). Per germline, CDR1 MNHNS and CDR2 SASEGT. The ends were cut back, 0 bases at V and 7 bases at J, with 13 bases in the middle. CDR3 length equals 16 residues. The CDR3, as DNA: TGTGCCAGCAGTGAAGCTGTTGGGGCTGAGAATTCACCCCTCCACTTT. Its translation: CASSEAVGAENSPLHF.

The chain carries TRBV6-1 and TRBJ2-7, with TRBD1 matching 9 bases. This CDR3 region has 15 residues. CDR1 and CDR2 (germline): MNHNS, SASEGT. The J segment lost 3 bases and the V segment lost 6 bases, leaving 9 bases of the junction unmatched. In DNA form, the CDR3 reads TGTGCCAGCAGGATCGGGACAGGGAAGGTCTACGAGCAGTACTTC. Translation gives CASRIGTGKVYEQYF.

The chain recombines TRBV15 with TRBJ1-5; 7 bases match TRBD1. The V gene's germline CDR1 is LNHNV and CDR2 YYDKDF (reference sequence). The CDR3 loop spans 14 amino acids. V gave up 3 bases and J gave up 5 bases; unmatched junction bases: 4. In DNA form, the CDR3 reads TGTGCCACCAGCAGTAACAGGGGATATCAGCCCCAGCATTTT. The encoded protein is CATSSNRGYQPQHF.

The chain uses TRBV19 and TRBJ2-5, with TRBD2 identical over 8 bases. In germline, CDR1 is LNHDA, CDR2 SQIVND (reference sequence). V trimming: 5 bases; J trimming: 7 bases; junction bases outside the gene matches: 12. CDR3 length: 15 amino acids. The CDR3 DNA follows: TGTGCCAGTAGTGCCAGGGCCAGCGGGAGTGGGACCCAGTACTTC. Residues: CASSARASGSGTQYF.

The chain has TRBV18 and TRBJ1-4; TRBD1 is a possible D gene (6 bases). Per the germline V gene, CDR1 is KGHSH and CDR2 is LQKENI. V shed 8 bases and J shed 8 bases, with 21 bases lying between them. There are 15 residues in the CDR3. The CDR3 here is CASHFLSTGTEKLFF. The CDR3 coding sequence is TGTGCCAGCCATTTTCTGTCTACAGGGACGGAAAAACTGTTTTTT.

The rearrangement joins TRBV27 to TRBJ1-6; TRBD1 agrees at 7 bases. V was clipped by 4 bases and J by 5 bases; unmatched bases: 2. The V gene's germline CDR1 is MNHEY and CDR2 SMNVEV (reference sequence). This CDR3 contains 14 residues. This CDR3 reads CASSWQGDNSPLHF. CDR3 in DNA: TGTGCCAGCAGTTGGCAGGGGGATAATTCACCCCTCCACTTT.

The V gene is TRBV30, the J gene TRBJ2-3, with D unclear. CDR3 length: 16 amino acids. The ends were cut back, 4 bases at V and 3 bases at J, with 20 bases in the middle. Germline-derived CDR1 and CDR2 are GTSNPN and SVGIG (reference sequence). The CDR3 loop reads CAWMALGLTRTDTQYF. Written as DNA, the CDR3 is TGTGCCTGGATGGCCTTAGGCCTGACTCGGACAGATACGCAGTATTTT. The full variable domain, with the rest looked up from reference TRBV30 and TRBJ2-3, is SQTIHQWPATLVQPVGSPLSLECTVEGTSNPNLYWYRQAAGRGLQLLFYSVGIGQISSEVPQNLSASRPQDRQFILSSKKLLLSDSGFYLCAWMALGLTRTDTQYFGPGTRLTVL.